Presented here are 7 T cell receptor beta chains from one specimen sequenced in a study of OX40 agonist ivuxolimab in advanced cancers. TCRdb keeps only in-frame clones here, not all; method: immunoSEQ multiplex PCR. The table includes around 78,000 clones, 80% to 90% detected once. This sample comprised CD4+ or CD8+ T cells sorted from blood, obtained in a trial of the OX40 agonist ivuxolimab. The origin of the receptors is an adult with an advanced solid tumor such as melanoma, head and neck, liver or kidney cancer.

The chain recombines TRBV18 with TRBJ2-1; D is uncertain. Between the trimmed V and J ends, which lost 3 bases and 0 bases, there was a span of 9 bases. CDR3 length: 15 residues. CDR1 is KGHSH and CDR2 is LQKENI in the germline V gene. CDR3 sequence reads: CASSPLLGSYNEQFF. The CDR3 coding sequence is TGTGCCAGCTCACCGCTATTGGGCTCCTACAATGAGCAGTTCTTC.

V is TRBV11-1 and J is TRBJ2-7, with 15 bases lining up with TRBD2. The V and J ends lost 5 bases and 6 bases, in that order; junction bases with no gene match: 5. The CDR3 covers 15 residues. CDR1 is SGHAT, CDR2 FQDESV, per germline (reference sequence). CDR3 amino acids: CASSLLGLAGGEQYF. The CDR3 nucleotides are TGTGCCAGCAGCCTCCTGGGACTAGCGGGAGGCGAGCAGTACTTC.

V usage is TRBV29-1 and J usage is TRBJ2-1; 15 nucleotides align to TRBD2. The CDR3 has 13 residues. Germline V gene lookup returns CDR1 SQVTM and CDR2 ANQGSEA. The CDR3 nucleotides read TGCAGTGCGGGACTAGCGGGAGGAAATGAGCAGTTCTTC. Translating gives CSAGLAGGNEQFF.

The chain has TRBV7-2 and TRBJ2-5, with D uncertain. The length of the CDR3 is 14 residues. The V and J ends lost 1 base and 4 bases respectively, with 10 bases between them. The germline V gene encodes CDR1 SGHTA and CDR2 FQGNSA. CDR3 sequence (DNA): TGTGCCAGCAGCTTAGTGCCCGTATCAGAGACCCAGTACTTC. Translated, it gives CASSLVPVSETQYF. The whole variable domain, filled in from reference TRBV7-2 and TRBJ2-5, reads GAGVSQSPSNKVTEKGKDVELRCDPISGHTALYWYRQSLGQGLEFLIYFQGNSAPDKSGLPSDRFSAERTGGSVSTLTIQRTQQEDSAVYLCASSLVPVSETQYFGPGTRLLVL.

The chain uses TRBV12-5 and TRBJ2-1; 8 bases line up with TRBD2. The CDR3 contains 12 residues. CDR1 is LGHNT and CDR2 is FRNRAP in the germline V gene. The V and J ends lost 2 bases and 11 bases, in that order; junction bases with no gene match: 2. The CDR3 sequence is CASGLSGSKQFF. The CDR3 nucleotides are TGTGCTAGTGGTTTGAGCGGGAGTAAGCAGTTCTTC.

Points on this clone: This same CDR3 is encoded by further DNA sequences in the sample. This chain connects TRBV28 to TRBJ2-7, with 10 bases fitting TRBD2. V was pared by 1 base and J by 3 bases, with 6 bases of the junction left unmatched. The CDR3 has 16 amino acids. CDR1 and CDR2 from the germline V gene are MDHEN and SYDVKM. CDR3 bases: TGTGCCAGCAGTTTATTGGGCGCTAGCGGGAGCTACGAGCAGTACTTC. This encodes CASSLLGASGSYEQYF.

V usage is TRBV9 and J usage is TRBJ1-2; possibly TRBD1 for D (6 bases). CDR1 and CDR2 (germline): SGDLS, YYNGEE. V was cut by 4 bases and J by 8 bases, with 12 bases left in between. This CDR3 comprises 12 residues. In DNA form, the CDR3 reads TGTGCCAGCAGCAAAAACAGGGACGGCTACACCTTC. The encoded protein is CASSKNRDGYTF.